This entry features one T cell receptor beta chain sequence. The antigen it binds to is not known. No much larger clone is present one base from it, and per-base qualities are unavailable. Healthy HIV-negative adults with no recently reported acute infections or vaccinations were included as donors. Only Caucasian adults living in Nashville, Tennessee, USA were represented among the donors. CD8 memory samples were composed of magnetically selected CD45RO+ cells combined with CCR7-negative CD45RA+ effector memory (TemRA) cells. After blood collection by leukapheresis, PBMCs were isolated using Ficoll-Histopaque density gradient centrifugation and then cryopreserved in the vapor phase of liquid nitrogen. Purity and quantity of every magnetically sorted T cell population were checked by analytical flow cytometry. Genomic DNA was isolated from each sorted fraction and quantified by UV absorbance on a Nanodrop 2000c.

This entry belongs to a study of shared clonotypes between healthy human individuals (dated by TCRdb to about 2020). Study-level background: The cohort included three men and two women between 18 and 49 years of age. To increase sequencing depth and limit assay-specific biases, TCR repertoire library preparation and sequencing were carried out by different laboratories using diverse techniques. Leukapheresis yielded between about 0.94 and 8.9 billion PBMCs per donor. Blood TCR repertoires of 5 or 6 healthy adults were deeply sequenced to estimate repertoire size and the extent of clonotype sharing between individuals. For each donor, CD4 naive and CD4 memory were each given three plates, CD8 naive was given two plates, and CD8 memory was given one plate. The investigation overall reported the following: Pairwise subsampling led to the expectation that sequencing depth would affect the degree of clonotype sharing among donors. Only blood was sampled, and tissue TCR repertoires likely differ from those in blood. Rarefaction of sorted-subset datasets indicated incomplete sequencing despite the large sequencing depth. Larger estimated clonotype richness was generally found for naive subsets than for memory subsets. The small number of donors limited the genetic and exposure-history diversity represented. When several donors were compared, the shared fraction of clonotypes was 5% to 6.5% for naive CD4, 3.5% to 4% for naive CD8, more than 2% for memory CD4, and roughly 0.43% for memory CD8. Compared with non-shared clonotypes, the clonotypes found in all four sorted-subset donors had higher generation probabilities.

Using the deep immunoSEQ assay, TCR CDR3 regions were amplified from genomic DNA by multiplex PCR. Genomic DNA extracted from each cell subset was distributed evenly over all wells of several immunoSEQ 96-well plates, and each plate served as one replicate. For sorted subsets, approximately 190 ng genomic DNA, equal to approximately 30,000 T cell genomes, was loaded into each replicate PCR. Purified libraries were quantified with a Qubit 3.0 fluorometer, sized on a Bioanalyzer 2100, and re-quantified with the KAPA Library Quantification kit. Each immunoSEQ 96-well plate was sequenced on its own single-read 150-cycle Illumina NextSeq 550 flow cell. In the original analysis: Because the immunoSEQ output included only junctional sequences and no quality scores, the filtering could not be the same as the filtering used for full-length reads. To assign V/J genes and CDR3, sequences were annotated using PyIR, a Python wrapper for IgBLAST v1.9, with IMGT germline references. Any read was removed if the V/J assignment was weak (E-value above 1e-6), the CDR3 was missing, or the read contained stop codons, out-of-frame junctions, or ambiguous translated residues. V3J clonotypes were defined by identical inferred V gene, J gene, and CDR3 amino acid sequence. Percentage overlap between repertoires was computed as shared unique clonotypes divided by the size of the smaller repertoire. Three approaches were used to assess repertoire richness: RTK rarefaction, the Chao1 estimator, and Recon v2.1 estimates of unobserved clonotypes. Generation probabilities were computed with OLGA for all TCRbeta clonotypes obtained by the gDNA method from a few donors. This immuneACCESS table, as held by TCRdb, lists in-frame sequences with V and J called but not all clones. Of the missing ones, under half trace to an unresolved V gene in checked studies; the others have no known cause. V and J calls and clone size are those listed in that table; D and trimming were worked out from the DNA. The sample table holds approximately 100,000 clones, of which approximately 65% were seen once. In total, the top ten clones hold almost 25% of the sample.

V is reduced by 6 bases and J by 3 bases, leaving a spacing of 12 bases between them. From the cysteine through the phenylalanine, the CDR3 covers 13 amino acids. Kept here is only the CDR3 DNA, which spans 39 bases and is read in frame from base 1. According to the germline V gene, CDR1 reads SQVTM and CDR2 reads ANQGSEA. The clonotype was recovered from a woman aged 25-40 years in good health. The V and J segments used are TRBV29-1 and TRBJ2-1; the D gene is perhaps TRBD1, from 5 matching bases. The specimen was memory CD8+ T cells sorted from blood. What the cell subset or site label conveys for this sample: CD45RO+ cells pooled with CCR7-negative TemRA cells. The DNA reads TGCAGCGTATCCAGGGTCAGCTACAATGAGCAGTTCTTC. The encoded protein is CSVSRVSYNEQFF.